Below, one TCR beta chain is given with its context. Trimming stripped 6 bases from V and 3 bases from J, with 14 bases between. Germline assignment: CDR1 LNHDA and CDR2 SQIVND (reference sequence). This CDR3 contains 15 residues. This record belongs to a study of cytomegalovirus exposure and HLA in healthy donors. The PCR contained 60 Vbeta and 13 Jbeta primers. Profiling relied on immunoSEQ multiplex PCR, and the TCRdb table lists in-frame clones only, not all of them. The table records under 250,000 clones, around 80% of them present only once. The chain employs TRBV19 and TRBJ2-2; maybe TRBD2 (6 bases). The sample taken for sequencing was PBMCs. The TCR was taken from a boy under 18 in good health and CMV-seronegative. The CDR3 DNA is TGTGCCAGTAGCCCGGAGGGGCGGGACACCGGGGAGCTGTTTTTT. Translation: CASSPEGRDTGELFF.